One and the same sample provided the 8 T cell receptor beta chains below, sequenced in a study of blood T cell repertoires in COVID-19. TCRdb's copy holds only in-frame clones and misses some; the assay was immunoSEQ multiplex PCR. Here the sample spans more than 35,000 clones, over 75% being singletons. The sequenced sample consisted of peripheral blood. The receptors were gathered from a man aged 55-75 years with active COVID-19.

CDR3 loop: CASSQDLAVPYEQYF. The CDR3 DNA reads TGTGCCAGCAGCCAAGATCTAGCGGTACCCTACGAGCAGTACTTC. The chain uses TRBV3-1 (or the pseudogene TRBV3-2) and TRBJ2-7; 7 bases are a match to TRBD2. CDR1 LGHDT and CDR2 YNNKEL come from the germline V gene (reference sequence). With 0 bases clipped from V and 2 bases from J, the junction kept 4 bases outside the gene matches. There are 15 residues in the CDR3.

This clone has more than one count but fewer than ten. The CDR3 loop reads CASSETPQGSTEAFF. The DNA of the CDR3 is TGTGCCAGCTCAGAAACTCCACAGGGTAGCACTGAAGCTTTCTTT. This sequence joins TRBV18 and TRBJ1-1; possible D gene TRBD1, 6 bases. CDR1 is KGHSH, CDR2 LQKENI, per germline. V lost 5 bases and J lost 4, with 17 bases in between. The CDR3 runs to 15 residues.

The chain combines TRBV7-2 with TRBJ1-1; D not resolved. The CDR3 spans 15 residues. Trimming shortened V by 6 bases and J by 2 bases, and 16 bases separated the two germline ends. From germline, CDR1 is SGHTA and CDR2 FQGNSA. The CDR3 DNA follows: TGTGCCAGCAGGCTGGGGAGTCTAGGAAACACTGAAGCTTTCTTT. Protein product: CASRLGSLGNTEAFF.

This clone appeared a few times. The chain uses TRBV10-1 and TRBJ2-2; D perhaps matches TRBD2 (5 bases). The CDR3 loop spans 13 amino acids. CDR1 is WNHNN and CDR2 is SYGVQD in the germline V gene (reference sequence). Trimming removed 5 bases from V and 3 bases from J, with 7 bases in between. The CDR3 loop is CASSRTDTGELFF. The CDR3 nucleotides are TGCGCCAGCAGTCGGACTGACACCGGGGAGCTGTTTTTT.

The rearrangement uses TRBV5-6 and TRBJ2-1, with 9 bases that match TRBD2. From germline, CDR1 is SGHDT and CDR2 YYEEEE. CDR3 length: 15 amino acids. The ends lost 2 bases at V and 6 bases at J; junction bases unmatched: 6. CDR3 sequence: CASSLEFSGSNEQFF. The CDR3 DNA follows: TGTGCCAGCAGCTTAGAATTTAGCGGGAGCAATGAGCAGTTCTTC.

V gene TRBV9 combines with J gene TRBJ1-6, with D possibly being TRBD1 (5 bases). The CDR3 length is 16 residues. Germline CDR1 reads SGDLS; CDR2 reads YYNGEE. Deletions cut 0 bases from V and 8 bases from J, with 15 bases between. CDR3 DNA sequence: TGTGCCAGCAGCGTAGGGGGCAGCCGGGGGGATTCACCCCTCCACTTT. It codes for CASSVGGSRGDSPLHF.

This clone was detected only once. Written as DNA, the CDR3 is TGTGCCAGCAGTTTACTTGCGGCAGGGGTAGCTTTCTTT. Amino acid sequence: CASSLLAAGVAFF. This rearrangement joins TRBV12-3 or TRBV12-4 to TRBJ1-1; D might be TRBD1 (6 bases). The CDR3 length is 13 residues. V lost 2 bases and J lost 10, with 14 bases in between.

The rearrangement uses TRBV28 and TRBJ1-1; TRBD1 is a possible D gene (5 bases). The CDR3 is 14 residues long. Germline-derived CDR1 and CDR2 are MDHEN and SYDVKM. Trimming stripped 7 bases from V and 3 bases from J, with 15 bases between. CDR3 in DNA: TGTGCCAGCAACAAACGGCGGGGGGACACTGAAGCTTTCTTT. Translated, it gives CASNKRRGDTEAFF.